This TCR beta chain was observed in a study of identical twins. Findings of the study overall: Models underpredicted monozygotic twin sharing of out-of-frame TCR alpha. Excess sharing by twins proved weaker in beta out-of-frame sequences. Analyses based on zero insertions could be partly confounded by invariant MAIT and iNKT cells.

This clonotype occurred a few times. Its antigen is unidentified. The cDNA had a unique molecular identifier and a template-switch universal primer site. TCRdb analysed the 5' RACE reads with MiXCR anew, one entry per CDR3 protein. The table lists some 500,000 distinct CDR3 sequences, over 8.5% of them singletons, with 2.5% to 3.5% in the top ten. CDR3 length: 17 amino acids. The J segment lost 3 bases and the V segment lost 5 bases, leaving 13 bases of the junction unmatched. Germline V gives CDR1 MNHEY, CDR2 SMNVEV (reference sequence). This sample was also put to use in a study of yellow fever vaccine responses in identical twins.

This receptor was obtained from a woman aged 18-29 years in good health. Sequenced input: PBMCs. The chain employs TRBV27 and TRBJ2-3; 8 nucleotides agree with TRBD1. The CDR3 DNA is TGTGCCAGCAGTCCCCTTACAGGGGGACGAATGACAGATACGCAGTATTTT. Translated: CASSPLTGGRMTDTQYF.